Listed here are 9 T cell receptor beta chains from one sample, sequenced in a study of low-dose radiotherapy and immunotherapy resistance in tumors. Priming of first-strand cDNA relied on TRAV- and TRBV-specific primers (covering alpha and beta chains). TCR amplification ran 15 to 25 PCR cycles using constant-region and V-primer adapter primers. TCRdb recomputed calls from the reads with MiXCR, one row per CDR3 protein. The sample has under 15,000 distinct CDR3 sequences; 60% are singletons. These receptors all stem from a human donor with advanced metastatic prostate, ovarian, gallbladder or colorectal cancer (not recorded which). This table probably holds off-target reads from a library built for another chain.

This clonotype showed up just once. V gene TRBV4-3 combines with J gene TRBJ2-1, with D perhaps TRBD1 (5 bases). CDR1 is LGHNA and CDR2 is YSLEER in the germline V gene. Trimming pared 0 bases from V and 7 bases from J, leaving 10 bases between. CDR3 length: 14 residues. The CDR3 reads CASSQEPGRNEQFF. CDR3 nucleotide sequence: TGCGCCAGCAGCCAAGAACCAGGGCGGAATGAGCAGTTCTTC.

The chain employs TRBV7-2 and TRBJ1-2, with D perhaps matching TRBD1 (5 bases). V was cut by 5 bases and J by 13 bases, with 20 bases left in between. The CDR3 is 13 amino acids. Germline lookup yields CDR1 SGHTA and CDR2 FQGNSA. The CDR3 DNA reads TGTGCCAGCAGCCCATGGGACGGCTCCCAGCCCACCTTC. Its protein is CASSPWDGSQPTF.

This chain links TRBV19 with TRBJ1-2; TRBD1 might be the D (5 bases). The CDR3 has 15 amino acids. Germline CDR1 is LNHDA and CDR2 is SQIVND (reference sequence). V lost 5 bases and J 4 bases, leaving 17 bases between the germline ends. The CDR3 region has the DNA TGTGCCAGTAGTCCGACAGAACAATTTTCCTATGGCTACACCTTC. The encoded protein is CASSPTEQFSYGYTF.

This clonotype was counted between two and nine times. This rearrangement joins TRBV6-1 to TRBJ1-5, with D hard to call. Germline V lookup: CDR1 MNHNS, CDR2 SASEGT. The length of the CDR3 is 15 residues. V shed 1 base and J shed 1 base, with 8 bases lying between them. The CDR3 region has the DNA TGTGCCAGCAGTGAAGTAGGGAGAAGCAATCAGCCCCAGCATTTT. Amino acid sequence: CASSEVGRSNQPQHF.

The count of this clonotype is one. The V call is TRBV11-2, the J call TRBJ2-7; TRBD2 aligns across 7 bases. Germline V gene data show CDR1 as SGHAT and CDR2 as FQNNGV. The CDR3 contains 16 residues. The V segment lost 4 bases and the J segment 0 bases; nucleotides outside the gene matches: 9. DNA for the CDR3: TGTGCCAGCAGCTGGGGATCGGGAGGCAGCTCCTACGAGCAGTACTTC. It translates to CASSWGSGGSSYEQYF.

The chain couples TRBV5-1 to TRBJ2-1; a weak D match, TRBD2 (5 bases). CDR1 SGHRS and CDR2 YFSETQ come from the germline V gene. The CDR3 sequence is 13 residues long. Between the trimmed V and J ends, which lost 4 bases and 6 bases, there was a span of 11 bases. CDR3 nucleotide sequence: TGCGCCAGCAGCCTGTCCGGGATCAATGAGCAGTTCTTC. Protein product: CASSLSGINEQFF.

The chain links TRBV29-1 to TRBJ1-2, with 9 bases identical to TRBD1. J lost 7 bases, V lost 6 bases, and 6 bases had no gene match. Germline-derived CDR1 and CDR2 are SQVTM and ANQGSEA. This CDR3 contains 12 residues. The CDR3 is CSVIQGARGYTF. The CDR3 DNA is TGCAGCGTCATACAGGGGGCGCGTGGCTACACCTTC.

This clonotype was detected once. This chain connects TRBV5-5 to TRBJ2-3; 9 bases are shared with TRBD2. The CDR3 has 15 residues. The junction had 2 bases not matched to a gene; V was cut back by 0 bases and J by 3 bases. Germline-derived CDR1 and CDR2 are SGHKS and YYEKEE (reference sequence). The CDR3 coding sequence is TGTGCCAGCAGCTTGGTAGCGGGAGCAACAGATACGCAGTATTTT. Translated, it gives CASSLVAGATDTQYF.

The chain carries TRBV6-2 or TRBV6-3 and TRBJ2-3, with a weak D call TRBD2 (5 bases). V shed 4 bases and J shed 3 bases, with 17 bases lying between them. Germline CDR1 reads MNHEY; CDR2 reads SVGEGT. The CDR3 length is 16 residues. The CDR3 here is CASSFYLASATDTQYF. The DNA for the CDR3 is TGTGCCAGCAGTTTTTACCTAGCCAGCGCGACAGATACGCAGTATTTT.